The 2 T cell receptor beta chains below come from one sample, sequenced in a study of Ad26.COV2.S vaccination and SARS-CoV-2 variants. Specified treatment: about 20 received Ad26.COV2.S at low or high dose, single or two shots; 5 received placebo; per-sample allocation not given. All samples were drawn on day 63, counting from the first vaccine or placebo injection. This table comes from immunoSEQ multiplex PCR, and its TCRdb copy is limited to in-frame clones, with some not included. The sample has about 400,000 clones; about four fifths are singletons. Material: peripheral blood, obtained in a trial of Ad26.COV2.S vaccine versus placebo. All receptors come from a person between 18 and 65 years old who received the Ad26.COV2.S COVID-19 vaccine or a placebo.

The V and J genes are TRBV29-1 and TRBJ1-5; tentative D call: TRBD1 (5 bases). CDR3 size: 13 residues. V was clipped by 4 bases and J by 4 bases, with 11 bases between them. CDR1 SQVTM and CDR2 ANQGSEA come from the germline V gene. This chain's CDR3 is CSVVPQGNQPQHF. The CDR3 nucleotides are TGCAGCGTTGTTCCCCAGGGTAATCAGCCCCAGCATTTT.

This clone was observed a few times. V is TRBV6-1 and J is TRBJ1-6; perhaps TRBD1 as D (6 bases). Germline values: CDR1 MNHNS, CDR2 SASEGT. The CDR3 runs 14 residues. V was pared by 8 bases and J by 7 bases, with 15 bases between. In DNA, the CDR3 is TGTGCCAGCCGGGACACGCAAAGGAATTCACCCCTCCACTTT. It codes for CASRDTQRNSPLHF.